Listed below are T cell receptor beta chains from one sample, sequenced in a study of blood T cells in healthy people across ages. Each CDR3 protein gets one entry after TCRdb re-called the 5' RACE reads with MiXCR. The sample includes hundreds of thousands of distinct CDR3 sequences, approximately 60% of them seen just once. Sequenced sample: blood. These receptors all come from a man aged 40-49 years in good health. The CDR3 runs from the conserved cysteine through the conserved F or W. D genes are given only for firm matches. Clone size is given for some rows only: seen once, a few or many times, or a class if the clone is expanded.

-	TRBV5-1	TRBJ2-5	-	CASSLDSSGEETQYF	TGCGCCAGCAGCTTGGATAGTTCAGGGGAAGAGACCCAGTACTTC
TRBD2	TRBV29-1	TRBJ2-3	once	CSVEVAGSDTQYF	TGCAGCGTTGAGGTAGCGGGATCAGATACGCAGTATTTT
TRBD1	TRBV11-2	TRBJ2-2	-	CASSLDGTGDTGELFF	TGTGCCAGCAGCTTAGATGGGACAGGGGACACCGGGGAGCTGTTTTTT
-	TRBV20-1	TRBJ2-2	-	CSAMWGTNTGELFF	TGCAGTGCTATGTGGGGGACGAACACCGGGGAGCTGTTTTTT
-	TRBV5-1	TRBJ2-7	-	CASSLAALLTGIHEQYF	TGCGCCAGCAGCTTAGCCGCGCTCTTAACAGGGATCCACGAGCAGTACTTC
TRBD1	TRBV20-1	TRBJ2-6	few	CSARDRVPGANVLTF	TGCAGTGCTAGGGACAGGGTCCCTGGGGCCAACGTCCTGACTTTC
-	TRBV9	TRBJ2-5	-	CASSPRWAGAQETQYF	TGTGCCAGCAGCCCCAGATGGGCGGGGGCGCAAGAGACCCAGTACTTC
-	TRBV5-1	TRBJ2-7	-	CASRPRTSLLYEQYF	TGCGCCAGCAGACCGAGGACCAGTTTACTATACGAGCAGTACTTC
-	TRBV27	TRBJ2-1	-	CASGLRYNEQFF	TGTGCCAGCGGTCTACGCTACAATGAGCAGTTCTTC
-	TRBV12-3/TRBV12-4	TRBJ2-7	-	CATRSSYEQYF	TGTGCCACCAGGAGCAGCTACGAGCAGTACTTC
TRBD2	TRBV3-1	TRBJ2-4	-	CASSPREDSKNIQYF	TGTGCCAGCAGCCCCCGGGAGGATTCCAAAAACATTCAGTACTTC
-	TRBV7-7	TRBJ2-7	-	CASSVGPTSGEQYF	TGTGCCAGCAGCGTAGGTCCGACTAGTGGCGAGCAGTACTTC
-	TRBV20-1	TRBJ2-5	-	CSAREEGSLETQYF	TGCAGTGCTAGAGAAGAGGGTAGCTTAGAGACCCAGTACTTC
-	TRBV4-1	TRBJ2-7	few	CASSQVGTGTYEQYF	TGCGCCAGCAGCCAAGTTGGAACAGGGACCTACGAGCAGTACTTC
TRBD2	TRBV3-1	TRBJ2-3	few	CASSPTPTSGSTDTQYF	TGTGCCAGCAGCCCCACACCAACTAGCGGGAGCACAGATACGCAGTATTTT
TRBD1	TRBV11-2	TRBJ1-5	-	CASSSTGTAVEQHF	TGTGCCAGCAGCTCCACCGGGACAGCTGTTGAGCAGCATTTT
TRBD2	TRBV7-2	TRBJ2-7	-	CASSSRLAGTYEQYF	TGTGCCAGCAGCTCTAGACTAGCGGGGACCTACGAGCAGTACTTC